Listed here are 28 T cell receptor beta chains from one sample, sequenced in a study of blood T cell repertoires in COVID-19. Profiling relied on immunoSEQ multiplex PCR, and the TCRdb table lists in-frame clones only, not all of them. The table shows 200,000 to 300,000 clones, with around 86% occurring only once. The sample taken for sequencing was peripheral blood. These receptors all come from a woman aged 60-70 years with COVID-19, enrolled during active disease.

This chain links TRBV28 with TRBJ2-2; 7 bases are shared with TRBD1. Trimming removed 9 bases from V and 2 bases from J; junction bases left unmatched: 6. This CDR3 contains 14 residues. Germline assignment: CDR1 MDHEN and CDR2 SYDVKM. The CDR3, as DNA: TGTGCCAGTTACGACAGGGATAACACCGGGGAGCTGTTTTTT. Its protein product is CASYDRDNTGELFF.

In regard to this clone: Other DNA sequences within the sample encode an identical CDR3. V usage is TRBV19 and J usage is TRBJ2-7, with TRBD1 matching over 8 bases. This CDR3 has 14 residues. The trim removed 3 bases at V and 2 bases at J, leaving 3 bases unmatched. Germline V gene sequence: CDR1 LNHDA, CDR2 SQIVND (reference sequence). The CDR3 sequence: CASSIDRGAYEQYF. The CDR3 nucleotides are TGTGCCAGTAGTATCGACAGGGGTGCCTACGAGCAGTACTTC.

The V and J genes are TRBV4-1 and TRBJ1-3; 9 bases match TRBD1. This CDR3 is built from 17 residues. Trimming at V came to 0 bases and at J to 1 base, leaving 4 bases not matched to a gene. CDR1 MGHRA and CDR2 YSYEKL come from the germline V gene. In DNA form, the CDR3 reads TGCGCCAGCAGCCAAGAGATGGGACAGGGATCTGGAAACACCATATATTTT. It specifies CASSQEMGQGSGNTIYF.

This chain links TRBV6-5 with TRBJ2-3; D possibly corresponds to TRBD1 (6 bases). Trimming cost V 5 bases and J 7 bases, with 16 bases left between them. CDR1 and CDR2 from the germline V gene are MNHEY and SVGAGI. The CDR3 covers 14 residues. CDR3 loop: CASSTPGTHNTQYF. In DNA, the CDR3 is TGTGCCAGCAGTACCCCCGGGACACATAATACGCAGTATTTT.

The chain recombines TRBV9 with TRBJ2-3; 9 bases map to TRBD2. The CDR3 contains 16 residues. Germline values: CDR1 SGDLS, CDR2 YYNGEE. V shed 0 bases and J 4 bases; nucleotides not matched to a gene: 6. CDR3 sequence reads: CASSVAVAGGADTQYF. The CDR3 DNA reads TGTGCCAGCAGCGTAGCTGTCGCGGGAGGGGCAGATACGCAGTATTTT.

V and J are TRBV4-1 and TRBJ2-2; 11 nucleotides agree with TRBD2. The CDR3 length is 16 residues. Germline CDR1 MGHRA, CDR2 YSYEKL. The ends lost 4 bases at V and 5 bases at J; junction bases unmatched: 6. CDR3 residues: CASSLFSGRGTGELFF. The CDR3 DNA follows: TGCGCCAGCAGCCTCTTTAGCGGGAGGGGAACCGGGGAGCTGTTTTTT.

This clone was seen a single time. The chain is built from TRBV19 and TRBJ2-5, with D possibly being TRBD2 (6 bases). V lost 4 bases to trimming and J lost 5 bases, with 20 bases between them. The CDR3 runs to 16 residues. Per the germline V gene, CDR1 is LNHDA and CDR2 is SQIVND (reference sequence). CDR3 bases: TGTGCCAGTAGTACCCCCGGGACTTGGGAAAGGGAGACCCAGTACTTC. Its translation is CASSTPGTWERETQYF.

The chain employs TRBV19 and TRBJ2-4; 12 bases line up with TRBD2. The CDR3 loop spans 17 amino acids. Losses at the gene ends were 4 bases for V and 1 base for J; bases not matched to a gene: 5. In germline, CDR1 is LNHDA, CDR2 SQIVND (reference sequence). In nucleotides, the CDR3 is TGTGCCAGTAGTACACTAGCGGGAGGTTCGGCCAAAAACATTCAGTACTTC. This gives the protein CASSTLAGGSAKNIQYF.

The chain employs TRBV19 and TRBJ1-5; 7 bases align to TRBD1. Looked up from germline, CDR1 is LNHDA and CDR2 is SQIVND (reference sequence). V was clipped by 7 bases and J by 9 bases; unmatched bases: 9. The CDR3 has 13 residues. The CDR3: CASTKGAGGPQHF. CDR3 DNA: TGTGCCAGTACCAAGGGGGCTGGTGGGCCCCAGCATTTT. Looking up the rest from reference TRBV19 and TRBJ1-5 gives the full variable domain: DGGITQSPKYLFRKEGQNVTLSCEQNLNHDAMYWYRQDPGQGLRLIYYSQIVNDFQKGDIAEGYSVSREKKESFPLTVTSAQKNPTAFYLCASTKGAGGPQHFGDGTRLSIL.

About this clone itself: At one end the junction does not follow the germline gene, possibly because of a read error. The chain links TRBV7-3 to TRBJ2-5; TRBD1 matches at 9 bases. In germline, CDR1 is SGHTA, CDR2 FQGTGA. The CDR3 has 14 amino acids. CDR3 amino acids: CASSITGGAGTQYF. The CDR3 DNA is TGTGCCAGCAGCATAACAGGGGGCGCGGGGACCCAGTACTTC.

This clone was detected only once. This chain joins TRBV6-2 or TRBV6-3 and TRBJ2-6; D not resolved. CDR3 length: 14 amino acids. V was shortened by 4 bases and J by 0 bases, with 4 bases between the two germline ends. Germline-derived CDR1 and CDR2 are MNHEY and SVGEGT. The CDR3, as DNA: TGTGCCAGCAGTTTATACTCTGGGGCCAACGTCCTGACTTTC. This sequence encodes CASSLYSGANVLTF.

This chain joins TRBV28 and TRBJ1-3, with a tentative D call TRBD1 (6 bases). The V end lost 2 bases, the J end lost 0 bases, and 14 bases lay between the germline ends. The CDR3 loop spans 17 amino acids. CDR1 is MDHEN, CDR2 SYDVKM, per germline. CDR3 amino acids: CASSLRGRGSSGNTIYF. DNA for the CDR3: TGTGCCAGCAGTTTAAGGGGCAGGGGAAGCTCTGGAAACACCATATATTTT. The full variable domain, completed using reference TRBV28 and TRBJ1-3, is DVKVTQSSRYLVKRTGEKVFLECVQDMDHENMFWYRQDPGLGLRLIYFSYDVKMKEKGDIPEGYSVSREKKERFSLILESASTNQTSMYLCASSLRGRGSSGNTIYFGEGSWLTVV.

The V and J genes are TRBV5-6 and TRBJ2-5, with 9 bases fitting TRBD2. The trim removed 4 bases at V and 5 bases at J, leaving 15 bases unmatched. The CDR3 contains 17 residues. Germline V lookup: CDR1 SGHDT, CDR2 YYEEEE. CDR3 sequence reads: CASSLRPRVAGVETQYF. CDR3 nucleotides: TGTGCCAGCAGCCTCCGACCCCGGGTAGCGGGAGTCGAGACCCAGTACTTC. Drawing the rest from reference TRBV5-6 and TRBJ2-5, the complete variable domain is DAGVTQSPTHLIKTRGQQVTLRCSPKSGHDTVSWYQQALGQGPQFIFQYYEEEERQRGNFPDRFSGHQFPNYSSELNVNALLLGDSALYLCASSLRPRVAGVETQYFGPGTRLLVL.

This rearrangement joins TRBV6-1 to TRBJ2-7, with 11 bases identical to TRBD1. Germline-derived CDR1 and CDR2 are MNHNS and SASEGT. The CDR3 totals 16 residues. Trimming removed 4 bases from V and 5 bases from J; junction bases left unmatched: 10. The CDR3 DNA reads TGTGCCAGCAGTGGAAGAACGCGGACAGGGGGCGACGAGCAGTACTTC. Its protein product is CASSGRTRTGGDEQYF.

This clone has just one count. The chain is built from TRBV6-2 or TRBV6-3 and TRBJ1-1; TRBD1 is a possible D gene (6 bases). This CDR3 region has 16 residues. Germline-derived CDR1 and CDR2 are MNHEY and SVGEGT. Trimming removed 0 bases at V and 1 base at J, with 12 bases between. The CDR3 region is CASSYSTGIGNTEAFF. Written as DNA, the CDR3 is TGTGCCAGCAGTTACTCGACAGGAATTGGGAACACTGAAGCTTTCTTT.

This clone has just a few counts. The chain is built from TRBV19 and TRBJ2-3, with 7 nucleotides matching TRBD2. Losses at the gene ends were 1 base for V and 0 bases for J; bases not matched to a gene: 7. This CDR3 comprises 17 residues. The germline V gene encodes CDR1 LNHDA and CDR2 SQIVND (reference sequence). In DNA form, the CDR3 reads TGTGCCAGTAGTATAGCCCTAGCGGCAGTCAGCACAGATACGCAGTATTTT. Translating gives CASSIALAAVSTDTQYF.

The genes are TRBV4-3 and TRBJ2-3; the D gene is possibly TRBD1 (6 bases). The germline gives CDR1 LGHNA, CDR2 YSLEER. The V gene lost 0 bases and the J gene lost 6 bases, with 10 bases spanning the gap. The CDR3 totals 14 residues. The CDR3 sequence: CASSQDPGVDTQYF. The DNA of the CDR3 is TGCGCCAGCAGCCAAGACCCAGGGGTGGATACGCAGTATTTT.

J is TRBJ1-6 and V is TRBV6-6, with 8 bases aligning to TRBD1. The CDR3 extends over 16 amino acids. Unmatched junction bases numbered 13, after V lost 5 bases and J lost 10 bases. From germline, CDR1 is MNHNY and CDR2 SVGAGI (reference sequence). This CDR3 is CASSTERTGNRSPLHF. In nucleotides, the CDR3 is TGTGCCAGCAGTACGGAAAGGACAGGGAATCGGTCACCCCTCCACTTT.

This clone was seen once. The chain links TRBV6-1 to TRBJ1-2, with 9 bases that match TRBD1. This CDR3 has 18 residues. Germline loops: CDR1 MNHNS, CDR2 SASEGT. Trimming cost V 4 bases and J 3 bases; bases outside gene matches: 15. The CDR3 DNA sequence: TGTGCCAGCAGTGCCTCCCTAAACTCGGACAGGGGACACTATGGCTACACCTTC. Translation: CASSASLNSDRGHYGYTF.

This clone showed up just a few times. The genes are TRBV5-1 and TRBJ1-1; the D gene is possibly TRBD1 (5 bases). The V and J ends lost 4 bases and 3 bases respectively, with 13 bases between them. CDR3 size: 14 residues. Germline V gene lookup returns CDR1 SGHRS and CDR2 YFSETQ. The CDR3 DNA sequence: TGCGCCAGCAGCGGAATCGGGGGGGACACTGAAGCTTTCTTT. It translates to CASSGIGGDTEAFF.

The chain employs TRBV6-5 and TRBJ1-2; 9 positions agree with TRBD1. The germline CDR1 and CDR2 sequences are MNHEY and SVGAGI. This CDR3 comprises 15 residues. J lost 2 bases, V lost 6 bases, and 7 bases had no gene match. This CDR3 reads CASSRPGQGNYGYTF. The DNA for the CDR3 is TGTGCCAGCAGCCGTCCGGGACAGGGCAACTATGGCTACACCTTC.

The gene calls are TRBV28 and TRBJ1-5, with D possibly TRBD1 on 5 matching bases. V was cut by 7 bases and J by 9 bases, with 13 bases left in between. This CDR3 has 12 residues. CDR1 and CDR2 from the germline V gene are MDHEN and SYDVKM. Written as DNA, the CDR3 is TGTGCCAGCAAATTACCCGGGGGGCCCCAGCATTTT. It is translated as CASKLPGGPQHF.

The count of this clone is one. The chain has TRBV6-5 and TRBJ2-1; 7 nucleotides match TRBD2. The CDR3 consists of 15 residues. Trimming removed 6 bases from V and 5 bases from J; junction bases left unmatched: 10. Germline values: CDR1 MNHEY, CDR2 SVGAGI. CDR3: CASRPSGGVNNEQFF. In DNA form, the CDR3 reads TGTGCCAGCAGGCCGTCGGGGGGAGTCAACAATGAGCAGTTCTTC.

On this clone itself: Sequence at one end of the junction differs from germline and may be a read error. The V gene is TRBV7-9, the J gene TRBJ1-6; D is ambiguous. The CDR3 sequence is 14 residues long. CDR1 and CDR2 from the germline V gene are SEHNR and FQNEAQ (reference sequence). The CDR3 reads CASSFPRDNSPLHF. CDR3 sequence (DNA): TGTGCCAGCAGCTTCCCCCGGGATAACTCACCCCTCCACTTT. Using reference TRBV7-9 and TRBJ1-6 for the parts outside the CDR3, the full variable domain is DTGVSQNPRHKITKRGQNVTFRCDPISEHNRLYWYRQTLGQGPEFLTYFQNEAQLEKSRLLSDRFSAERPKGSFSTLEIQRTEQGDSAMYLCASSFPRDNSPLHFGNGTRLTVT.

The chain couples TRBV19 to TRBJ1-1; D perhaps matches TRBD1 (6 bases). In germline, CDR1 is LNHDA, CDR2 SQIVND (reference sequence). This CDR3 has 15 amino acids. Trimming stripped 7 bases from V and 0 bases from J, with 15 bases between. In DNA, the CDR3 is TGTGCCAGTATTTCAGCCGGACAGATGAACACTGAAGCTTTCTTT. Protein: CASISAGQMNTEAFF.

The chain employs TRBV10-3 and TRBJ2-5; D is uncertain. This CDR3 comprises 12 residues. The germline V gene has CDR1 ENHRY and CDR2 SYGVKD. Trimming pared 4 bases from V and 2 bases from J, leaving 5 bases between. CDR3 in DNA: TGTGCCATCAGTGGGCAGCAAGAGACCCAGTACTTC. Protein: CAISGQQETQYF.

The CDR3 here is CASSQGAAYTEAFF. DNA for the CDR3: TGTGCCAGCAGCCAGGGGGCCGCCTACACTGAAGCTTTCTTT. V usage is TRBV5-4 and J usage is TRBJ1-1, with 8 bases matching TRBD1. The germline V gene has CDR1 SGHNT and CDR2 YYREEE (reference sequence). V dropped 4 bases and J dropped 3; count of bases not matched to a gene: 5. There are 14 residues in the CDR3.

This chain connects TRBV6-5 to TRBJ2-1, with 8 bases fitting TRBD2. The CDR3 runs to 16 residues. The V segment lost 2 bases and the J segment 3 bases; nucleotides outside the gene matches: 6. Looked up from germline, CDR1 is MNHEY and CDR2 is SVGAGI. This CDR3 reads CASSYGRGRIYNEQFF. In nucleotides, the CDR3 is TGTGCCAGCAGTTACGGGCGCGGGAGGATCTACAATGAGCAGTTCTTC.